Listed below are T cell receptor beta chains from one sample, sequenced in a study of T cells in Graves' hyperthyroidism and ophthalmopathy. TCRdb re-called the multiplex PCR reads with MiXCR, one entry per CDR3 protein. Of about 640,000 distinct CDR3 sequences detected, more than 14% appear once; the ten largest clones hold 12%. The sequenced sample consisted of blood. The origin of the receptors is a woman in her forties or fifties with Graves' ophthalmopathy. CDR3s include the opening cysteine and the closing phenylalanine or tryptophan. D genes are given only for firm matches. Part of the rows lack a size; the others show once, few, many or a class for expanded clones.

d_gene	v_gene	j_gene	abundance	CDR3aa	CDR3nt
NA	TRBV19	TRBJ1-6	few	CASSRTGLDSPLHF	TGTGCCAGTAGCAGAACAGGCTTGGATTCACCCCTCCACTTT
NA	TRBV4-2	TRBJ1-1	few	CASSYRVGTQAFF	TGTGCCAGCAGCTACAGGGTTGGAACTCAAGCTTTCTTT
TRBD2	TRBV30	TRBJ2-1	many	CAWLRAGGYNEQFF	TGTGCCTGGCTCCGAGCGGGAGGTTACAATGAGCAGTTCTTC
TRBD1	TRBV18	TRBJ1-2	many	CASSPGTGGGYTF	TGTGCCAGCTCACCAGGGACAGGTGGTGGCTACACCTTC
TRBD1	TRBV6-1	TRBJ1-1	many	CASSLTGGRTEAFF	TGTGCCAGCAGTTTAACAGGGGGCAGGACTGAAGCTTTCTTT
TRBD2	TRBV20-1	TRBJ2-7	many	CSARAVGLAGEQYF	TGCAGTGCTAGAGCTGTGGGGCTAGCGGGCGAGCAGTACTTC
TRBD1	TRBV7-2	TRBJ2-7	NA	CASRSGQGNYEQYF	TGTGCCAGCAGGAGCGGACAGGGGAACTACGAGCAGTACTTC
NA	TRBV20-1	TRBJ2-7	many	CSAIQTSYYEQYF	TGCAGTGCTATTCAGACTAGTTACTACGAGCAGTACTTC
NA	TRBV4-1	TRBJ1-3	NA	CASSQGLVSGNTIYF	TGCGCCAGCAGCCAAGGACTCGTCTCTGGAAACACCATATATTTT
TRBD2	TRBV11-2	TRBJ2-1	many	CASSLDPWLAGGSNNEQFF	TGTGCCAGCAGCTTAGATCCGTGGCTAGCGGGAGGCTCCAACAATGAGCAGTTCTTC
TRBD2	TRBV12-3/TRBV12-4	TRBJ2-5	many	CASSAGVYQETQYF	TGTGCCAGCAGTGCGGGGGTGTACCAAGAGACCCAGTACTTC
NA	TRBV6-5	TRBJ2-2	NA	CASSYSLGGYTGELFF	TGTGCCAGCAGTTACTCATTGGGGGGCTACACCGGGGAGCTGTTTTTT
TRBD1	TRBV20-1	TRBJ2-7	many	CSATTRDRGRVGEQYF	TGCAGTGCTACCACCCGGGACAGGGGCCGTGTCGGCGAGCAGTACTTC
NA	TRBV20-1	TRBJ1-3	few	CSARGGGADSGNTIYF	TGCAGTGCTAGAGGGGGAGGGGCCGACTCTGGAAACACCATATATTTT
TRBD2	TRBV20-1	TRBJ2-1	many	CSARAGLAGVATSWNEQFF	TGCAGTGCTAGAGCGGGACTAGCGGGAGTGGCCACTTCGTGGAATGAGCAGTTCTTC
NA	TRBV30	TRBJ2-7	many	CAWRLGLTYEQYF	TGTGCCTGGAGATTGGGACTTACCTACGAGCAGTACTTC
TRBD1	TRBV14	TRBJ2-7	few	CASSQSDDRDREQYF	TGTGCCAGCAGCCAATCCGATGACCGGGACAGAGAGCAGTACTTC
NA	TRBV7-9	TRBJ1-3	few	CASSFFRGSSGNTIYF	TGTGCCAGCAGCTTCTTCAGGGGCTCCTCTGGAAACACCATATATTTT
NA	TRBV7-8	TRBJ2-2	many	CASKKTGNTGELFF	TGTGCCAGCAAAAAGACAGGGAACACCGGGGAGCTGTTTTTT
NA	TRBV4-3	TRBJ2-7	many	CASSPLGGHEQYF	TGCGCCAGCAGCCCCTTGGGGGGCCACGAGCAGTACTTC
NA	TRBV28	TRBJ2-2	many	CASSPPRTLRLNTGELFF	TGTGCCAGCAGTCCGCCCCGGACACTCCGACTGAACACCGGGGAGCTGTTTTTT
NA	TRBV20-1	TRBJ2-2	NA	CSAINLYANTGELFF	TGCAGTGCTATAAATTTGTACGCGAACACCGGGGAGCTGTTTTTT
NA	TRBV18	TRBJ1-5	many	CASSRTVNSNQPQHF	TGTGCCAGCTCACGAACCGTGAATAGCAATCAGCCCCAGCATTTT
TRBD2	TRBV2	TRBJ2-5	many	CASSLGLEETQYF	TGTGCCAGCAGCCTAGGACTAGAGGAGACCCAGTACTTC
TRBD2	TRBV20-1	TRBJ2-1	NA	CSAREGSGQSSYNEQFF	TGCAGTGCTAGAGAAGGTAGCGGGCAGAGCTCCTACAATGAGCAGTTCTTC
NA	TRBV4-3	TRBJ2-2	few	CASSQEKFTGELFF	TGCGCCAGCAGCCAAGAGAAGTTCACCGGGGAGCTGTTTTTT
NA	TRBV20-1	TRBJ1-4	many	CSASYALGVNEKLFF	TGCAGTGCTAGTTATGCGCTGGGAGTTAATGAAAAACTGTTTTTT
TRBD2	TRBV3-1	TRBJ2-3	many	CASSPGREWTYF	TGTGCCAGCAGCCCGGGGCGGGAGTGGACGTATTTT
NA	TRBV12-3/TRBV12-4	TRBJ1-3	few	CASEHRTDLSGNTIYF	TGTGCCAGCGAACATCGGACAGACCTCTCTGGAAACACCATATATTTT
TRBD2	TRBV7-9	TRBJ2-1	NA	CASSSPRRGAYNEQFF	TGTGCCAGCAGCTCCCCCCGGCGGGGGGCCTACAATGAGCAGTTCTTC
TRBD1	TRBV20-1	TRBJ2-7	few	CSAWDRRPEQYF	TGCAGTGCTTGGGACAGGCGACCCGAGCAGTACTTC
NA	TRBV2	TRBJ2-7	many	CASSSGGGEQYF	TGTGCCAGCAGTTCCGGAGGGGGCGAGCAGTACTTC
TRBD2	TRBV5-4	TRBJ2-1	NA	CASSLGLAGVNEKFF	TGTGCCAGCAGCCTCGGACTAGCGGGAGTCAATGAGAAGTTCTTC
NA	TRBV5-1	TRBJ2-3	many	CASSLEHTDTQYF	TGCGCCAGCAGCTTGGAGCACACAGATACGCAGTATTTT
TRBD1	TRBV7-9	TRBJ1-4	few	CASGVQRQGATNEKLFF	TGTGCCAGCGGGGTTCAAAGACAGGGCGCAACTAATGAAAAACTGTTTTTT
NA	TRBV29-1	TRBJ1-2	few	CSVVVRGGGYTF	TGCAGCGTTGTGGTCAGGGGTGGCGGCTACACCTTC
NA	TRBV28	TRBJ2-7	NA	CASSATYSYEQYF	TGTGCCAGCAGTGCGACCTACAGCTACGAGCAGTACTTC
NA	TRBV19	TRBJ2-3	NA	CASSKDPWGADTQYF	TGTGCCAGTAGTAAGGACCCGTGGGGCGCAGATACGCAGTATTTT
TRBD1	TRBV12-3/TRBV12-4	TRBJ1-3	many	CASSFQTGTGNTIYF	TGTGCCAGCAGTTTCCAGACAGGGACTGGAAACACCATATATTTT
NA	TRBV2	TRBJ2-7	many	CASRRDRSGEQYF	TGTGCCAGCAGGAGGGATAGAAGCGGCGAGCAGTACTTC
TRBD2	TRBV7-2	TRBJ2-4	many	CASSSLAGEGIQYF	TGTGCCAGCAGCTCACTAGCGGGAGAAGGCATTCAGTACTTC
TRBD2	TRBV20-1	TRBJ2-1	many	CSASSGASSYNEQFF	TGCAGTGCTAGTAGCGGGGCCAGCTCCTACAATGAGCAGTTCTTC
NA	TRBV7-3	TRBJ1-1	many	CASSSQGGPEAFF	TGTGCCAGCAGCTCACAGGGTGGGCCTGAAGCTTTCTTT
TRBD1	TRBV9	TRBJ1-1	once	CASSVGGQGGTEAFF	TGTGCCAGCAGCGTAGGCGGACAGGGAGGCACTGAAGCTTTCTTT
NA	TRBV20-1	TRBJ2-6	NA	CSARVGGSGANVLTF	TGCAGTGCTAGAGTAGGGGGCTCTGGGGCCAACGTCCTGACTTTC
NA	TRBV4-2	TRBJ1-5	NA	CASSQRDGYNQPQHF	TGTGCCAGCAGCCAACGTGACGGTTATAATCAGCCCCAGCATTTT
NA	TRBV20-1	TRBJ2-7	NA	CSASPGGLPYEQYF	TGCAGTGCTTCCCCGGGCGGGTTACCCTACGAGCAGTACTTC
NA	TRBV24-1	TRBJ2-2	NA	CATSPPGGSRGSTGELFF	TGTGCCACCAGTCCCCCAGGCGGGAGTAGGGGGAGCACCGGGGAGCTGTTTTTT
NA	TRBV19	TRBJ2-5	few	CASSIGRGPYQETQYF	TGTGCCAGTAGTATTGGAAGGGGACCGTACCAAGAGACCCAGTACTTC
TRBD2	TRBV28	TRBJ2-7	many	CASSPQKLAISYEQYF	TGTGCCAGCAGCCCACAAAAACTAGCGATTTCCTACGAGCAGTACTTC
TRBD1	TRBV6-1	TRBJ2-1	few	CASSAGTGGRNEQFF	TGTGCCAGCAGTGCCGGGACAGGGGGACGGAATGAGCAGTTCTTC